This paragraph reports one TCR beta chain. The data are from a study of blood T cell repertoires in COVID-19. Overall study context: Donors in the United States, Italy and Spain gave samples during acute or convalescent COVID-19. T cells, B-cell-depleted T cells, or PBMCs provided the cDNA or gDNA that served as material.

Original analysis: Reference gene primer amplification gave nucleated cell count estimates. The method was immunoSEQ multiplex PCR; TCRdb's version includes in-frame clones alone and lacks a portion of them. V and J calls and clone size are as listed in that table; D and trimming were resolved from the DNA. Among roughly 68,000 clones listed, approximately 90% were seen once. CDR3 length: 14 amino acids. The V gene's germline CDR1 is SNHLY and CDR2 FYNNEI. With 2 bases removed from V and 0 bases from J, the gap between germline ends came to 7 bases. The sequence came from a woman in her forties or fifties with COVID-19, enrolled during active disease. Sequencing input: peripheral blood. The chain uses TRBV2 and TRBJ1-1; possible D gene TRBD1, 6 bases. CDR3 protein: CASSETGMNTEAFF. The CDR3 bases are TGTGCCAGCAGTGAAACAGGGATGAACACTGAAGCTTTCTTT.